This TCR beta chain emerged from a study of cytomegalovirus exposure and HLA in healthy donors. V dropped 6 bases and J dropped 0; count of bases not matched to a gene: 4. This CDR3 spans 14 amino acids. Germline CDR1 reads SNHLY; CDR2 reads FYNNEI. This clone has more than one count but fewer than ten. The antigen remains undetermined. 60 Vbeta and 13 Jbeta primers were used in PCR. Clones were read by immunoSEQ multiplex PCR, and TCRdb kept only the in-frame ones, dropping some. This sample has roughly 100,000 clones; roughly 60% occur once, and the top ten carry 20% to 25%. General study findings and limits: Many donors shared some public TCRs, even though most TCR sequences were rare. An analysis was carried out later, and it reportedly showed fewer N-insertions in an Asian-associated ancestry cluster than the approximately 670-donor mean. A later analysis showed HLA-associated TCR beta chains outstripping equally common others in clonal expansion.

This chain links TRBV2 with TRBJ1-2; 7 bases are a match to TRBD1. Material: PBMCs. The receptor's source is a woman aged 50 to 60 in good health and CMV-seropositive. CDR3 protein: CASRQGRANYGYTF. For the CDR3, the DNA is TGTGCCAGCAGACAGGGGCGGGCTAACTATGGCTACACCTTC.